The clone carrying this T cell receptor beta chain is a singleton in its sample. What it recognizes is unknown. Germline V lookup: CDR1 MNHEY, CDR2 SMNVEV (reference sequence). The CDR3 spans 16 residues. Trimming cost V 2 bases and J 3 bases, with 13 bases left between them. The table came from immunoSEQ multiplex PCR; TCRdb's copy has only in-frame clones and leaves some out. The sample shows over 3,500 clones, 67% of them seen only once. This sample is part of a study of CD8 T cell repertoires and HIV-1 epitope variants. Study in general: Separate wells received one of Twenty-five Gag or Nef variant peptides. 1M T cells were kept uncultured as a baseline. Controls included no peptide, Ebola AY9 epitope, and a CMV, EBV, flu pool.

The TCR originated in a male donor with HIV. The sequencing input was cultured CD8+ T cells derived from PBMCs. The J gene is TRBJ2-2, the V gene TRBV27, with a weak D call TRBD2 (5 bases). The CDR3 loop is CASSLRAPGYTGELFF. DNA for the CDR3: TGTGCCAGCAGTTTACGGGCCCCGGGATACACCGGGGAGCTGTTTTTT.